This record concerns one T cell receptor (beta chain) sequence. Generated by immunoSEQ multiplex PCR, the TCRdb table keeps only in-frame clones and is missing some. The table includes approximately 71,000 clones, just over 90% detected once. Germline CDR1 reads SGHRS; CDR2 reads YFSETQ. V was trimmed by 2 bases and J by 0 bases, leaving 8 bases between them. The length of the CDR3 is 15 residues. This sample stems from a study of lymphopenia after photon versus proton radiotherapy. The TCR comes from a woman between 70 and 85 years old with pancreatic cancer. The gene calls are TRBV5-1 and TRBJ2-2; possibly TRBD1 or TRBD2 for D (5 bases each). This specimen was peripheral blood, taken from a patient treated with photon-based radiotherapy. In DNA form, the CDR3 reads TGCGCCAGCAGCTTAGGGACCACGAACACCGGGGAGCTGTTTTTT. Translated: CASSLGTTNTGELFF.